This paragraph covers one TCR beta chain sequence. Molecular barcoded adaptors covering alpha/delta and beta/gamma chains were used on roughly 400 ng RNA. Via MiXCR, TCRdb re-called the reads, giving one row per CDR3 protein. The sample records 45,000 to 55,000 distinct CDR3 sequences, approximately 12% being singletons. The sample originates from a study of read filtering for tumor transcriptome and immune sequencing. Study summary: Revised staging placed under ten patients in R-ISS I, about 17 in II, 6 or 7 in III. Whole-transcriptome libraries were prepared after DNase treatment.

V was trimmed by 4 bases and J by 9 bases, leaving 18 bases between them. The CDR3 covers 14 residues. Germline CDR1 and CDR2: LGHDT and YNNKEL (reference sequence). The TCR originated in a donor at least 40 years old with multiple myeloma. Sequences were obtained from a population of CD138-negative cells sorted from bone marrow. The rearrangement joins TRBV3-1 to TRBJ2-5; possibly TRBD1 or TRBD2 for D (5 bases each). In DNA, the CDR3 is TGTGCCAGCAGCCTTAGACAGAGTATGGAGGCCCAGTACTTC. Translation: CASSLRQSMEAQYF.